The 9 T cell receptor beta chains reported below all come from one sample, sequenced in a study of cytomegalovirus exposure and HLA in healthy donors. Amplification used 60 Vbeta primers and 13 Jbeta primers. Clones were read by immunoSEQ multiplex PCR, and TCRdb kept only the in-frame ones, dropping some. The data show 150,000 to 200,000 clones, more than 75% seen once. Specimen: PBMCs. The receptors were gathered from a man between 18 and 35 years old in good health and CMV-seropositive.

This chain links TRBV11-2 with TRBJ2-7; 8 bases are a match to TRBD2. Trimming cost V 3 bases and J 4 bases; bases outside gene matches: 5. The CDR3 loop spans 14 amino acids. Germline V CDR1 and CDR2: SGHAT, FQNNGV. The CDR3 DNA sequence: TGTGCCAGCAGCTTCCGGGGGGGCCAATACGAGCAGTACTTC. Protein product: CASSFRGGQYEQYF.

V usage is TRBV7-2 and J usage is TRBJ1-6; a possible D gene is TRBD1 (6 bases). V gave up 6 bases and J gave up 7 bases, with 13 bases separating them. The CDR3 length is 14 residues. Germline V gene data show CDR1 as SGHTA and CDR2 as FQGNSA. CDR3 sequence (DNA): TGTGCCAGCAGTGTATGGGGGGGCAATTCACCCCTCCACTTT. It specifies CASSVWGGNSPLHF.

The genes are TRBV19 and TRBJ2-2; possible D gene TRBD1, 7 bases. The ends were cut back, 6 bases at V and 4 bases at J, with 15 bases in the middle. Germline-derived CDR1 and CDR2 are LNHDA and SQIVND (reference sequence). This CDR3 is 15 amino acids long. CDR3 region: CASRGNRGGTGELFF. The CDR3 DNA is TGTGCCAGTAGAGGCAACAGGGGAGGCACCGGGGAGCTGTTTTTT.

The J gene is TRBJ2-7, the V gene TRBV6-1; 8 bases are shared with TRBD1. The junction had 5 bases not matched to a gene; V was cut back by 6 bases and J by 4 bases. The germline V gene encodes CDR1 MNHNS and CDR2 SASEGT. This CDR3 region has 13 residues. The CDR3 nucleotides read TGTGCCAGCAGCGCGGGACAGGTATACGAGCAGTACTTC. It translates to CASSAGQVYEQYF.

This sequence joins TRBV6-5 and TRBJ1-5; 8 bases fit TRBD1. This CDR3 is built from 13 residues. The V gene end was trimmed by 6 bases and the J gene end by 3 bases; junction bases not matched to a gene: 1. Germline V gene data show CDR1 as MNHEY and CDR2 as SVGAGI. The CDR3 protein is CASRTGVNQPQHF. CDR3 sequence (DNA): TGTGCCAGCAGGACAGGGGTCAATCAGCCCCAGCATTTT.

The chain has TRBV9 and TRBJ2-3; no firm D call. Germline V gives CDR1 SGDLS, CDR2 YYNGEE. The V and J ends lost 4 bases and 0 bases respectively, with 12 bases between them. The CDR3 consists of 15 residues. The CDR3 coding sequence is TGTGCCAGCAGCACTCGAGTATCTAGCACAGATACGCAGTATTTT. Residues: CASSTRVSSTDTQYF.

V gene TRBV6-5 combines with J gene TRBJ2-1; maybe TRBD2 (6 bases). Trimming took off 6 bases at V and 4 bases at J, with 10 bases between the two ends. Per the germline V gene, CDR1 is MNHEY and CDR2 is SVGAGI. The CDR3 covers 13 residues. The DNA for the CDR3 is TGTGCCAGCAGCCCGGGGAGGTACAATGAGCAGTTCTTC. The encoded protein is CASSPGRYNEQFF.

The V and J genes are TRBV18 and TRBJ2-3, with 11 bases aligning to TRBD2. Germline CDR1 and CDR2: KGHSH and LQKENI. Trimming cost V 5 bases and J 4 bases; bases outside gene matches: 8. This CDR3 is built from 16 residues. CDR3 sequence reads: CASSTSSGGQADTQYF. The CDR3 nucleotides read TGTGCCAGCTCAACCTCTAGCGGGGGGCAGGCAGATACGCAGTATTTT.

V gene TRBV7-2 combines with J gene TRBJ2-5, with 7 positions matching TRBD2. From germline, CDR1 is SGHTA and CDR2 FQGNSA. Unmatched junction bases numbered 0, after V lost 3 bases and J lost 2 bases. The CDR3 totals 13 residues. As DNA, the CDR3 is TGTGCCAGCAGCTTGGGAGGGCAAGAGACCCAGTACTTC. Its protein product is CASSLGGQETQYF. The entire variable domain, with the rest obtained from reference TRBV7-2 and TRBJ2-5, is as follows: GAGVSQSPSNKVTEKGKDVELRCDPISGHTALYWYRQSLGQGLEFLIYFQGNSAPDKSGLPSDRFSAERTGGSVSTLTIQRTQQEDSAVYLCASSLGGQETQYFGPGTRLLVL.